The T cell receptor beta chain described here comes from a study of cytomegalovirus exposure and HLA in healthy donors. Points from the study as a whole: A previous analysis found most TCR beta V segments productive roughly 87% or roughly 30% of the time. The classifier reportedly diagnosed cytomegalovirus status with high sensitivity and specificity.

The CDR3 runs to 14 residues. The V gene end was trimmed by 0 bases and the J gene end by 10 bases; junction bases not matched to a gene: 7. Germline CDR1 is LGHNA and CDR2 is YSLEER. Primers included in the PCR were 60 Vbeta and 13 Jbeta primers. Profiled with immunoSEQ multiplex PCR; TCRdb holds only in-frame clones, not every one. This sample has some 130,000 clones, with roughly 80% found just once. Worth noting for this clone: Its antigen is as yet unknown.

The sequence was collected from a woman between 40 and 50 years old in good health and CMV-seronegative. Input material: PBMCs. This chain uses TRBV4-3 with TRBJ1-1; 8 nucleotides agree with TRBD1. The CDR3 DNA reads as TGCGCCAGCAGCCAAGAGTTGGACAGGGACGGAGCTTTCTTT. Its protein product is CASSQELDRDGAFF.